The clone carrying this TCR beta chain was recorded once. Its target is not known. This sample also contains other DNA sequences that code for the same CDR3. J gave up 0 bases and V 2 bases, and 1 base lay outside the gene matches. The germline V gene encodes CDR1 MNHEY and CDR2 SMNVEV (reference sequence). The CDR3 spans 14 residues. The data are from a study of cytomegalovirus exposure and HLA in healthy donors. On the study more broadly: In an earlier analysis, approximately 120 million unique TCR beta sequences were found from some 180 million T cells. Study-wide points: From TCR beta sequences, most subjects' HLA-A and HLA-B alleles were reportedly predicted accurately. Later analysis suggested most CMV-associated TCR beta chains were HLA-restricted. A previous analysis found most TCR beta V segments productive roughly 87% or roughly 30% of the time.

In the PCR, 60 Vbeta and 13 Jbeta primers were used. Assay used: immunoSEQ multiplex PCR; TCRdb lists only in-frame clones, some missing. The data show approximately 160,000 clones, 55% to 70% seen once. The source of this sequence is a woman aged 30 to 39 in good health and CMV-seropositive. Material: PBMCs. The chain combines TRBV27 with TRBJ2-7, with 7 bases that match TRBD2. CDR3 nucleotide sequence: TGTGCCAGCAGTTTAGCGGGGGTCTCCTACGAGCAGTACTTC. It translates to CASSLAGVSYEQYF.